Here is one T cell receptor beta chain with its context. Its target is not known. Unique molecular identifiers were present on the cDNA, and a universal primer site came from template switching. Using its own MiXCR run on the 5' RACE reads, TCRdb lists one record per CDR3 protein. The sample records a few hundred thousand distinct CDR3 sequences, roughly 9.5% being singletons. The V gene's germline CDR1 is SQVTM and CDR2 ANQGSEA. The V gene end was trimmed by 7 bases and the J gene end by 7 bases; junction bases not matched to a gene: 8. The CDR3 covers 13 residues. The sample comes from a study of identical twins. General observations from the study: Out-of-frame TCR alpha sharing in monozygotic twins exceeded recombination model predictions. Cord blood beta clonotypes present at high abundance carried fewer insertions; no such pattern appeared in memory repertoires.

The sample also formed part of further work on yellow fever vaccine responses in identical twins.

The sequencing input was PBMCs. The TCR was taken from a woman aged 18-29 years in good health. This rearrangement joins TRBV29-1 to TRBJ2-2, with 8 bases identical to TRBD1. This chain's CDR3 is CSAGQGVDGELFF. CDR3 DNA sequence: TGCAGCGCCGGACAGGGAGTAGACGGGGAGCTGTTTTTT.